This T cell receptor beta chain was observed in a study of T cell responses to AZD1222 COVID-19 vaccine. Clones were read by immunoSEQ multiplex PCR, and TCRdb kept only the in-frame ones, dropping some. The profile covers roughly 200,000 clones, with almost 95% appearing a single time and 1% to 1.5% taken by the ten largest. CDR3 size: 16 residues. Germline V lookup: CDR1 KGHSH, CDR2 LQKENI. The V gene end was trimmed by 4 bases and the J gene end by 8 bases; junction bases not matched to a gene: 12. This sequence originates from an adult in good health. This chain joins TRBV18 and TRBJ2-2, with 8 nucleotides matching TRBD1. The sequenced sample was peripheral blood, obtained on day 0 of AZD1222 vaccination. The CDR3 DNA reads as TGTGCCAGCTCACTGCCGGGACAGGTTAATGCTGGGGAGCTGTTTTTT. It yields the protein CASSLPGQVNAGELFF.